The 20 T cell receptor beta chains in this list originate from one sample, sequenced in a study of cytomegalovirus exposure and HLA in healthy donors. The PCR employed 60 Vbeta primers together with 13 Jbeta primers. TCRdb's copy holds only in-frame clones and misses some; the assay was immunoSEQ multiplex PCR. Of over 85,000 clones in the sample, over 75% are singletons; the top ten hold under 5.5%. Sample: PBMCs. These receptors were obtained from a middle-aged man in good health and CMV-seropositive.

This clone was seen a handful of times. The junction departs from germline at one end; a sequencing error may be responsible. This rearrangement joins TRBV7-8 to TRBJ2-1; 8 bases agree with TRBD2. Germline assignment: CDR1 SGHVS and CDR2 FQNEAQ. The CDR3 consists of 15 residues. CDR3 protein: CAGSRSWTSMYEQFF. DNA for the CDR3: TGTGCCGGCAGCCGTAGTTGGACTAGCATGTATGAGCAGTTCTTC.

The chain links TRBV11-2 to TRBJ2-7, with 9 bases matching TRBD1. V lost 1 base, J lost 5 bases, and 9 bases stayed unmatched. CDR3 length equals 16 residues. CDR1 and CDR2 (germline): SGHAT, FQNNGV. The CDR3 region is CASSLGAWRQGDEQYF. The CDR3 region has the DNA TGTGCCAGCAGCTTAGGAGCTTGGCGACAGGGGGACGAGCAGTACTTC.

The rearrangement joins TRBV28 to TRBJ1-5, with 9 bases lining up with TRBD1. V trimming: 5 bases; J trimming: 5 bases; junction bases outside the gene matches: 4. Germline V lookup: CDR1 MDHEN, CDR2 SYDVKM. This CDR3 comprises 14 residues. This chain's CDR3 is CASSTWTGDQPQHF. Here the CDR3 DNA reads TGTGCCAGCAGTACCTGGACAGGGGATCAGCCCCAGCATTTT.

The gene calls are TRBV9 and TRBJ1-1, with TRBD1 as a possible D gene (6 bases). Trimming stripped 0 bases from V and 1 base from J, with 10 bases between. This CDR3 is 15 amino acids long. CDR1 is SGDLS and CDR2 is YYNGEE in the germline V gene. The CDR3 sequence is CASSVVTGRNTEAFF. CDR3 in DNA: TGTGCCAGCAGCGTAGTAACAGGGAGGAACACTGAAGCTTTCTTT. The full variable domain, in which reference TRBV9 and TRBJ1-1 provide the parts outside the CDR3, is DSGVTQTPKHLITATGQRVTLRCSPRSGDLSVYWYQQSLDQGLQFLIQYYNGEERAKGNILERFSAQQFPDLHSELNLSSLELGDSALYFCASSVVTGRNTEAFFGQGTRLTVV.

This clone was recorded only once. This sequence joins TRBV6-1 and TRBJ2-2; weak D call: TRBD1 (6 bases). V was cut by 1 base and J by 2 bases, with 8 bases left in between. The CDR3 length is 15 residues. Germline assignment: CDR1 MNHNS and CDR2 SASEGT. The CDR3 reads CASSEGTVNTGELFF. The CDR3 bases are TGTGCCAGCAGTGAAGGGACAGTCAACACCGGGGAGCTGTTTTTT.

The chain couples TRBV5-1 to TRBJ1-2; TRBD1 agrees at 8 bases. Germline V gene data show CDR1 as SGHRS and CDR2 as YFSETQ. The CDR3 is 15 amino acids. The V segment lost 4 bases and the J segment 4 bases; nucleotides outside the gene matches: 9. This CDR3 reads CASSNPGQEIYGYTF. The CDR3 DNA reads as TGCGCCAGCAGCAATCCGGGACAGGAAATCTATGGCTACACCTTC.

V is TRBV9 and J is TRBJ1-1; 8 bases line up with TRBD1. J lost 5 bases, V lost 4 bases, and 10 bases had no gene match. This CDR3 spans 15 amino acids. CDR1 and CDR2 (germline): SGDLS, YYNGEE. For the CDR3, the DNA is TGTGCCAGCAGCTCTACGCAGGGGGCGTGGACTGAAGCTTTCTTT. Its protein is CASSSTQGAWTEAFF. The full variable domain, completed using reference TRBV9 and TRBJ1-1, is DSGVTQTPKHLITATGQRVTLRCSPRSGDLSVYWYQQSLDQGLQFLIQYYNGEERAKGNILERFSAQQFPDLHSELNLSSLELGDSALYFCASSSTQGAWTEAFFGQGTRLTVV.

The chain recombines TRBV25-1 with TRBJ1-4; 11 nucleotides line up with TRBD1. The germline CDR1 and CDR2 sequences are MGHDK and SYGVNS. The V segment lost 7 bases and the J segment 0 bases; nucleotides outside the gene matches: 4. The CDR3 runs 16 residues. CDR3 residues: CASTGTGGPTNEKLFF. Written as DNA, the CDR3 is TGTGCCAGCACCGGGACAGGGGGACCAACTAATGAAAAACTGTTTTTT.

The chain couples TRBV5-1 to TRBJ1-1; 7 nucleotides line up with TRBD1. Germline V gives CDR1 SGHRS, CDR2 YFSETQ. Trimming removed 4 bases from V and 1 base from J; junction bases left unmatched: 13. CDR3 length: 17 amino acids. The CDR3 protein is CASSPTGAGGKNTEAFF. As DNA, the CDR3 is TGCGCCAGCAGCCCGACCGGGGCAGGGGGGAAGAACACTGAAGCTTTCTTT.

The CDR3 protein is CASSPSLVNPSYNEQFF. The CDR3 nucleotides read TGTGCCAGCTCACCCTCCCTAGTGAACCCCTCCTACAATGAGCAGTTCTTC. The chain has TRBV18 and TRBJ2-1; D is unclear. Trimming shortened V by 3 bases and J by 0 bases, and 15 bases separated the two germline ends. CDR3 length: 17 amino acids. Germline V gene lookup returns CDR1 KGHSH and CDR2 LQKENI.

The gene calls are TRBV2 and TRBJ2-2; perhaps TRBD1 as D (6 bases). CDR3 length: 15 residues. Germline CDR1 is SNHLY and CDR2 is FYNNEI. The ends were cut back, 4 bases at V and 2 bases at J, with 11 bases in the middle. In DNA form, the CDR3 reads TGTGCCAGCAGTGCGGGGACAACTAACACCGGGGAGCTGTTTTTT. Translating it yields CASSAGTTNTGELFF.

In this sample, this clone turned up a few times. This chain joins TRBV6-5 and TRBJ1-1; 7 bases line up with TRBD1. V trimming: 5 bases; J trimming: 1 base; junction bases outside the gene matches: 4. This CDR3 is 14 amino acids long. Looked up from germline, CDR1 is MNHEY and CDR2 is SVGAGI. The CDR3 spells CASSLQGQNTEAFF. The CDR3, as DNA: TGTGCCAGCAGTCTACAGGGGCAGAACACTGAAGCTTTCTTT.

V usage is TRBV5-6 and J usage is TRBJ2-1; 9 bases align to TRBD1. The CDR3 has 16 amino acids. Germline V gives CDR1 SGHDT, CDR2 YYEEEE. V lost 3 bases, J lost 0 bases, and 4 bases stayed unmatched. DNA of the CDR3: TGTGCCAGCAGCTCAAAGACAGGGGGCTCCTACAATGAGCAGTTCTTC. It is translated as CASSSKTGGSYNEQFF. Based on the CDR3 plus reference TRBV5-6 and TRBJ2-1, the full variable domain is DAGVTQSPTHLIKTRGQQVTLRCSPKSGHDTVSWYQQALGQGPQFIFQYYEEEERQRGNFPDRFSGHQFPNYSSELNVNALLLGDSALYLCASSSKTGGSYNEQFFGPGTRLTVL.

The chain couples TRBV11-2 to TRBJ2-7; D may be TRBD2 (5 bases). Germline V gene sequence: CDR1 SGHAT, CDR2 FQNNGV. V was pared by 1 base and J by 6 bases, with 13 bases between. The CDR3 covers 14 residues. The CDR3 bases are TGTGCCAGCAGCTTAGGAGGGAGAAAGCGCGAGCAGTACTTC. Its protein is CASSLGGRKREQYF.

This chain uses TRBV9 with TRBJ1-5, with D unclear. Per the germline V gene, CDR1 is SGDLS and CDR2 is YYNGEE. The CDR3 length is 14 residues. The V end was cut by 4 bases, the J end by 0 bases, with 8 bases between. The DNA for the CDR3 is TGTGCCAGCAGCTACGACACTAGCAATCAGCCCCAGCATTTT. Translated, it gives CASSYDTSNQPQHF.

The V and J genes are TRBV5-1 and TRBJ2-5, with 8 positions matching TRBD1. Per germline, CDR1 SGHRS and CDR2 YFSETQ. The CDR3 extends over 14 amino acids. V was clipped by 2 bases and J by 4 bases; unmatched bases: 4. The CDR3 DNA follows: TGCGCCAGCAGCTTCAGGGGGCTAGGAGAGACCCAGTACTTC. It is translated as CASSFRGLGETQYF.

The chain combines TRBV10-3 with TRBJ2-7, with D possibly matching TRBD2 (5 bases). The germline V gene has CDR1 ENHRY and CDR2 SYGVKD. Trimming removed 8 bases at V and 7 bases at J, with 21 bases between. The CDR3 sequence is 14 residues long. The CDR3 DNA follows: TGTGCCATCGCGAGCGGCAAAATCATGGGGGAGCAGTACTTC. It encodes CAIASGKIMGEQYF.

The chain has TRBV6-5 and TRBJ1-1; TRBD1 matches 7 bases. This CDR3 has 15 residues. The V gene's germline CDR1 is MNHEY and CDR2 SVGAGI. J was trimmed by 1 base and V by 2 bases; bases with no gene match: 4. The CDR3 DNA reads TGTGCCAGCAGTTACACAGGGGCGGAGAACACTGAAGCTTTCTTT. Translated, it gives CASSYTGAENTEAFF.

CDR3 region: CASSTQISGANVLTF. The CDR3 DNA is TGTGCCAGCAGTACACAGATCTCTGGGGCCAACGTCCTGACTTTC. The chain combines TRBV6-5 with TRBJ2-6; D gene unclear. This CDR3 is 15 amino acids long. V was clipped by 5 bases and J by 0 bases, with 8 bases between them. CDR1 and CDR2 (germline): MNHEY, SVGAGI.

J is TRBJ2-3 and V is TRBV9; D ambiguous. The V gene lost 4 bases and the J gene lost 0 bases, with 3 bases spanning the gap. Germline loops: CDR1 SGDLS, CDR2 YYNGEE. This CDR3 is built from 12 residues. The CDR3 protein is CASSQSTDTQYF. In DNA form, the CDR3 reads TGTGCCAGCAGCCAGAGCACAGATACGCAGTATTTT.